This T cell receptor (beta chain) was documented in a study of blood T cell repertoires in COVID-19. The overall study: The origin of the acute and convalescent COVID-19 samples was the United States, Italy and Spain. PBMCs, B-cell-depleted T cells, or T cells were the source of the cDNA or gDNA that made up the material.

CDR1 and CDR2 (germline): SGHRS, YFSETQ. The junction had 10 bases not matched to a gene; V was cut back by 3 bases and J by 8 bases. The CDR3 covers 16 residues. Original processing methods: Nucleated cell number was recorded as an estimate derived from reference gene primer amplification. Profiling relied on immunoSEQ multiplex PCR, and the TCRdb table lists in-frame clones only, not all of them. V and J calls and clone size follow that table, whereas D and trimming were derived from the DNA. Of 200,000 to 250,000 clones in the sample, 70% to 90% are singletons; the top ten hold about 4.8%. The sample was peripheral blood. The origin of this receptor is a woman in her 40s with acute or convalescent COVID-19. The chain couples TRBV5-1 to TRBJ1-6; TRBD1 matches at 8 bases. CDR3: CASSSQYTGGDSPLHF. The DNA of the CDR3 is TGCGCCAGCAGCTCGCAATATACAGGGGGGGATTCACCCCTCCACTTT.